These 29 T cell receptor beta chains came from one sample sequenced in a study of T cells in Graves' hyperthyroidism and ophthalmopathy. It was RNA transcripts that yielded the amplified TCR beta CDR3 regions. HTBI primers were used for first-round RT-PCR of the TCR CDR3. TCRdb re-analysed the multiplex PCR reads in MiXCR, keeping a single row per CDR3 protein. Of about 560,000 distinct CDR3 sequences listed, 15% to 20% are singletons. Sequencing input: blood. These receptors were taken from a woman between 18 and 29 years old with Graves' hyperthyroidism.

This clonotype was observed many times. J is TRBJ2-1 and V is TRBV12-3 or TRBV12-4; TRBD1 or TRBD2 may be the D gene (6 bases each). The V gene lost 4 bases and the J gene lost 7 bases, with 14 bases spanning the gap. The CDR3 spans 14 residues. CDR3 protein: CASSWGDKKNEQFF. As DNA, the CDR3 is TGTGCCAGCAGTTGGGGGGACAAGAAGAATGAGCAGTTCTTC.

CDR3 loop: CASSVASNTGETQYF. The DNA of the CDR3 is TGTGCCAGCAGCGTAGCCTCCAACACGGGAGAGACCCAGTACTTC. The chain uses TRBV9 and TRBJ2-5; D unresolved. The V gene lost 0 bases and the J gene lost 4 bases, with 13 bases spanning the gap. The CDR3 covers 15 residues. From germline, CDR1 is SGDLS and CDR2 YYNGEE.

This clonotype was counted between two and nine times. The chain carries TRBV5-1 and TRBJ2-1, with D perhaps TRBD2 (6 bases). Deletions cut 3 bases from V and 2 bases from J, with 15 bases between. The CDR3 contains 16 residues. Germline assignment: CDR1 SGHRS and CDR2 YFSETQ. CDR3: CASSWPWTKPYNEQFF. CDR3 bases: TGCGCCAGCAGCTGGCCCTGGACTAAACCCTACAATGAGCAGTTCTTC.

This clonotype was detected ten times or more. The gene calls are TRBV28 and TRBJ2-3; 8 bases line up with TRBD1. Trimming removed 8 bases from V and 3 bases from J; junction bases left unmatched: 16. CDR1 MDHEN and CDR2 SYDVKM come from the germline V gene. The CDR3 runs to 17 residues. The CDR3 DNA follows: TGTGCCAGCCTTCGGTACTCAGGACAGGGTGGGACAGATACGCAGTATTTT. Its translation: CASLRYSGQGGTDTQYF.

This clonotype was recorded at least ten times. This chain uses TRBV11-3 with TRBJ2-5; possible D gene TRBD2, 5 bases. V gave up 5 bases and J gave up 5 bases, with 18 bases separating them. Germline assignment: CDR1 SGHNT and CDR2 YENEEA. This CDR3 is built from 15 residues. CDR3 loop: CASSKSGMLLETQYF. CDR3 DNA sequence: TGTGCCAGCAGCAAAAGCGGTATGCTTCTTGAGACCCAGTACTTC.

CDR3 protein: CASSLSPGGIDNEQFF. CDR3 coding DNA: TGTGCCAGCAGTTTATCTCCCGGGGGGATAGACAATGAGCAGTTCTTC. This chain uses TRBV27 with TRBJ2-1; 7 bases map to TRBD2. This CDR3 is built from 16 residues. The V gene's germline CDR1 is MNHEY and CDR2 SMNVEV (reference sequence). The J segment lost 5 bases and the V segment lost 0 bases, leaving 7 bases of the junction unmatched.

This clonotype has ten or more counts. The J gene is TRBJ2-5, the V gene TRBV20-1, with 16 positions matching TRBD2. The V gene's germline CDR1 is DFQATT and CDR2 SNEGSKA (reference sequence). Losses at the gene ends were 1 base for V and 5 bases for J; bases not matched to a gene: 13. The CDR3 extends over 19 amino acids. CDR3 bases: TGCAGTGCTAGAGCAGCCGGGACTAGCGGGGGGGAGCCTAGGGAGACCCAGTACTTC. This sequence encodes CSARAAGTSGGEPRETQYF.

Only a few counts were recorded for this clonotype. The chain recombines TRBV18 with TRBJ2-3; 8 bases agree with TRBD2. Germline V gene lookup returns CDR1 KGHSH and CDR2 LQKENI. CDR3 size: 16 residues. With 2 bases clipped from V and 2 bases from J, the junction kept 6 bases outside the gene matches. The CDR3 DNA is TGTGCCAGCTCACCATCCACGGGGGGGCTCACAGATACGCAGTATTTT. It translates to CASSPSTGGLTDTQYF. Full variable domain (rest looked up from reference TRBV18 and TRBJ2-3): NAGVMQNPRHLVRRRGQEARLRCSPMKGHSHVYWYRQLPEEGLKFMVYLQKENIIDESGMPKERFSAEFPKEGPSILRIQQVVRGDSAAYFCASSPSTGGLTDTQYFGPGTRLTVL.

The V call is TRBV7-8, the J call TRBJ2-7; 7 positions agree with TRBD2. This CDR3 region has 15 residues. The junction had 13 bases not matched to a gene; V was cut back by 5 bases and J by 6 bases. CDR1 is SGHVS and CDR2 is FQNEAQ in the germline V gene. CDR3 coding DNA: TGTGCCAGCAGCCCCGGGACTATCATCCCCTCCGAGCAGTACTTC. It translates to CASSPGTIIPSEQYF.

This clonotype appeared once. Here the CDR3 DNA reads TGTGCCAGCAGTTGGACAGGACGTATCGAAAAACTGTTTTTT. It translates to CASSWTGRIEKLFF. The chain couples TRBV27 to TRBJ1-4, with 7 bases fitting TRBD1. V lost 4 bases and J lost 8; bases outside the gene matches: 7. This CDR3 is 14 amino acids long. Germline CDR1 reads MNHEY; CDR2 reads SMNVEV (reference sequence).

This clonotype was observed a handful of times. This chain uses TRBV10-3 with TRBJ1-5, with D hard to call. Germline V lookup: CDR1 ENHRY, CDR2 SYGVKD. This CDR3 contains 13 residues. Trimming left V 4 bases short and J 1 base short, with 5 bases between. The DNA for the CDR3 is TGTGCCATCAGTGGTGAAAGCAATCAGCCCCAGCATTTT. This sequence encodes CAISGESNQPQHF.

This clonotype was observed many times. The chain has TRBV11-2 and TRBJ2-3; D call uncertain. Germline V lookup: CDR1 SGHAT, CDR2 FQNNGV. The CDR3 is 14 residues long. V lost 0 bases and J lost 7, with 11 bases in between. The CDR3 region is CASSLDPLGNTQYF. The CDR3 DNA reads TGTGCCAGCAGCTTAGACCCGCTGGGGAATACGCAGTATTTT.

The chain is built from TRBV4-1 and TRBJ1-2; 11 bases map to TRBD1. This CDR3 is built from 15 residues. CDR1 is MGHRA, CDR2 YSYEKL, per germline. V was pared by 6 bases and J by 4 bases, with 7 bases of the junction left unmatched. The DNA for the CDR3 is TGCGCCAGCAGTCATGCCGGGACAGGGGGCTATGGCTACACCTTC. Translated, it gives CASSHAGTGGYGYTF.

The chain combines TRBV11-3 with TRBJ2-6, with D perhaps assigned TRBD1 or TRBD2 (5 bases each). CDR3 length equals 16 residues. Trimming cost V 6 bases and J 4 bases, with 16 bases left between them. Germline values: CDR1 SGHNT, CDR2 YENEEA. The CDR3 nucleotides are TGTGCCAGCAGTACGCCAGGGAGAGACGGGGCCAACGTCCTGACTTTC. This translates into CASSTPGRDGANVLTF.

Only a few counts were recorded for this clonotype. The V and J genes are TRBV5-1 and TRBJ2-7, with 10 bases fitting TRBD2. The CDR3 sequence is 19 residues long. The germline gives CDR1 SGHRS, CDR2 YFSETQ. Germline trimming cut 4 bases from V and 2 bases from J; bases unmatched to any gene: 18. The CDR3 DNA sequence: TGCGCCAGCAGCCCACATCTTTCCCGAGGACTAGCGGCGCCCTACGAGCAGTACTTC. Translated, it gives CASSPHLSRGLAAPYEQYF.

The J gene is TRBJ1-4, the V gene TRBV20-1; D gene ambiguous. The CDR3 is made up of 13 amino acids. Germline values: CDR1 DFQATT, CDR2 SNEGSKA (reference sequence). The V and J ends lost 4 bases and 8 bases respectively, with 14 bases between them. The DNA of the CDR3 is TGCAGTGCTACAGTAAGACGGCGGGAAAAACTGTTTTTT. Translation gives CSATVRRREKLFF.

In this sample, this clonotype turned up a few times. The V call is TRBV7-8, the J call TRBJ2-3; the D gene is possibly TRBD1 (5 bases). The germline gives CDR1 SGHVS, CDR2 FQNEAQ. The CDR3 runs 14 residues. Trimming shortened V by 5 bases and J by 5 bases, and 14 bases separated the two germline ends. The CDR3: CASSPQIRGDTQYF. The DNA for the CDR3 is TGTGCCAGCAGCCCACAAATTAGGGGAGATACGCAGTATTTT.

V usage is TRBV7-9 and J usage is TRBJ1-5, with 8 bases fitting TRBD1. The CDR3 is 18 amino acids. With 4 bases clipped from V and 11 bases from J, the junction kept 22 bases outside the gene matches. Per the germline V gene, CDR1 is SEHNR and CDR2 is FQNEAQ (reference sequence). In nucleotides, the CDR3 is TGTGCCAGCAGCTCTTACCTAGGACAGGGTGGGGACGTTTTGGCCCAGCATTTT. This sequence encodes CASSSYLGQGGDVLAQHF.

The genes are TRBV4-1 and TRBJ2-7; TRBD2 matches 8 bases. V shed 1 base, J shed 7 bases, and the junction held 6 bases outside the gene matches. Germline V CDR1 and CDR2: MGHRA, YSYEKL. The CDR3 is made up of 14 amino acids. Written as DNA, the CDR3 is TGCGCCAGCAGCCAAGCCTGGACTAGCTCGGAGCAGTACTTC. Protein product: CASSQAWTSSEQYF.

In its sample, this clonotype was seen a few times. The V call is TRBV2, the J call TRBJ1-1; D ambiguous. This CDR3 is built from 13 residues. CDR1 SNHLY and CDR2 FYNNEI come from the germline V gene. V was clipped by 3 bases and J by 7 bases, with 12 bases between them. The DNA for the CDR3 is TGTGCCAGCAGTGATACTGGACGGTTTGAAGCTTTCTTT. Protein sequence: CASSDTGRFEAFF.

This clonotype was detected a few times. Written as DNA, the CDR3 is TGTGCTAGTGGTTTGGTACTCACGGGGGGCTTAAGCACAGATACGCAGTATTTT. Protein product: CASGLVLTGGLSTDTQYF. This chain uses TRBV12-5 with TRBJ2-3, with D perhaps TRBD2 (7 bases). The ends were cut back, 0 bases at V and 0 bases at J, with 16 bases in the middle. The CDR3 runs 18 residues. Germline CDR1 LGHNT, CDR2 FRNRAP. Full variable domain (remainder filled in from reference TRBV12-5 and TRBJ2-3): DARVTQTPRHKVTEMGQEVTMRCQPILGHNTVFWYRQTMMQGLELLAYFRNRAPLDDSGMPKDRFSAEMPDATLATLKIQPSEPRDSAVYFCASGLVLTGGLSTDTQYFGPGTRLTVL.

This clonotype has more than one count but fewer than ten. This rearrangement joins TRBV5-1 to TRBJ1-1; 7 bases align to TRBD1. There are 14 residues in the CDR3. The J segment lost 3 bases and the V segment lost 0 bases, leaving 2 bases of the junction unmatched. Germline CDR1 and CDR2: SGHRS and YFSETQ. Here the CDR3 DNA reads TGCGCCAGCAGCTTGGAGGGGGCGCACACTGAAGCTTTCTTT. The encoded protein is CASSLEGAHTEAFF.

The chain is built from TRBV20-1 and TRBJ2-2; D is undetermined. V dropped 3 bases and J dropped 6 bases, with 5 bases sitting between them. The CDR3 has 11 amino acids. Germline V gives CDR1 DFQATT, CDR2 SNEGSKA (reference sequence). CDR3 DNA: TGCAGTGCTAGCAGCCCCGGGGAGCTGTTTTTT. Translating gives CSASSPGELFF.

This clonotype was detected many times. The V call is TRBV7-2, the J call TRBJ2-5; 9 bases match TRBD2. This CDR3 contains 16 residues. Germline assignment: CDR1 SGHTA and CDR2 FQGNSA. Trimming took 5 bases from V and 1 from J; bases not matched to a gene: 8. CDR3 loop: CASSGGLGLAQETQYF. CDR3 in DNA: TGTGCCAGCAGCGGCGGTTTGGGACTAGCCCAAGAGACCCAGTACTTC.

J is TRBJ1-4 and V is TRBV11-2; D not resolved. This CDR3 has 13 amino acids. V was pared by 8 bases and J by 7 bases, with 14 bases between. The germline gives CDR1 SGHAT, CDR2 FQNNGV. The CDR3 loop reads CASRTEGGEKLFF. The CDR3 nucleotides read TGTGCCAGCCGGACCGAGGGAGGTGAAAAACTGTTTTTT.

This clonotype occurred many times. This rearrangement joins TRBV7-9 to TRBJ1-4; no firm D call. The CDR3 is made up of 15 amino acids. The germline CDR1 and CDR2 sequences are SEHNR and FQNEAQ (reference sequence). V was shortened by 0 bases and J by 0 bases, with 5 bases between the two germline ends. CDR3 in amino acids: CASSLAPATNEKLFF. CDR3 DNA: TGTGCCAGCAGCTTAGCTCCGGCAACTAATGAAAAACTGTTTTTT.

The chain is built from TRBV12-3 or TRBV12-4 and TRBJ1-2; D may be TRBD1 (6 bases). The germline V and J ends were trimmed by 5 bases and 2 bases, with 9 bases remaining between them. The CDR3 totals 13 residues. CDR3 nucleotide sequence: TGTGCCAGCAGTCCAGGGGCGAACTATGGCTACACCTTC. Translated, it gives CASSPGANYGYTF.

This clonotype was seen at least ten times. The chain recombines TRBV12-3 or TRBV12-4 with TRBJ2-7; TRBD1 matches at 9 bases. V was pared by 5 bases and J by 5 bases, with 10 bases of the junction left unmatched. The CDR3 covers 15 residues. The CDR3 loop is CASSRYRGLRNEQYF. For the CDR3, the DNA is TGTGCCAGCAGTAGGTACAGGGGGCTGAGGAACGAGCAGTACTTC.

A word on this clonotype: A read error may be the cause here, since a much bigger clone is one base away. The chain has TRBV7-9 and TRBJ2-5; no clear D. This CDR3 spans 14 amino acids. CDR1 and CDR2 from the germline V gene are SEHNR and FQNEAQ (reference sequence). This CDR3 is CASSYRRNQGTQYF. The CDR3 DNA reads TGTGCCAGCAGTTATCGACGGAACCAAGGGACCCAGTACTTC.